Listed below are T cell receptor beta chains from one sample, sequenced in a study of Ad26.COV2.S vaccination and SARS-CoV-2 variants. Sequenced by immunoSEQ multiplex PCR; TCRdb stores in-frame clones only, minus some. The table has roughly 680,000 clones, more than 80% seen once. The sample was peripheral blood, taken in a trial of Ad26.COV2.S vaccine versus placebo. These receptors came from a person aged 18 to 59 who received the Ad26.COV2.S COVID-19 vaccine or a placebo. Each CDR3 is given with its conserved first and last residue. D genes are given only for firm matches. For some rows the clone size is stated as once, few or many, or as a class when expanded; others skip it.

J: TRBJ2-7
V: TRBV13
size: -
D: -
DNA: TGTGCCAGCAGCCCCCGGACTGCGTCCCTCTACGAGCAGTACTTC
CDR3: CASSPRTASLYEQYF

J: TRBJ2-1
V: TRBV6-4
size: -
D: -
DNA: TGTGCCAGCAGTGAGGGGCACTTGAATGAGCAGTTCTTC
CDR3: CASSEGHLNEQFF

J: TRBJ2-5
V: TRBV14
size: few
D: -
DNA: TGTGCCAGCAGCCAAGCAGGGTCGGGGACCCAGTACTTC
CDR3: CASSQAGSGTQYF

J: TRBJ1-5
V: TRBV3-1/TRBV3-2
size: -
D: TRBD1
DNA: TGTGCCAGCAGCCAAGCCCGGACAGGGGGTCAGCCCCAGCATTTT
CDR3: CASSQARTGGQPQHF

J: TRBJ2-7
V: TRBV3-1/TRBV3-2
size: -
D: TRBD1
DNA: TGTGCCAGCAGCCCCGGGACAGGGGGTGCCTACGAGCAGTACTTC
CDR3: CASSPGTGGAYEQYF

J: TRBJ2-1
V: TRBV23-1
size: once
D: TRBD2
DNA: TGCGCCAGCAGATGCGCGGGAGGGTGCTCCTACAATGAGCAGTTCTTC
CDR3: CASRCAGGCSYNEQFF

J: TRBJ1-4
V: TRBV5-5
size: once
D: TRBD1
DNA: TGTGCCAGCAGCTTCTTGACAGGGACCACTAATGAAAAACTGTTTTTT
CDR3: CASSFLTGTTNEKLFF

J: TRBJ1-6
V: TRBV6-2/TRBV6-3
size: once
D: -
DNA: TGTGCCAGCAGTTACCCGCGTGGGCGTCCCGGGAGCTCCTATAATTCACCCCTCCACTTT
CDR3: CASSYPRGRPGSSYNSPLHF

J: TRBJ1-5
V: TRBV2
size: -
D: TRBD1
DNA: TGTGCCAGCGGTTTCGCAGGGGGCAGTCAGCCCCAGCATTTT
CDR3: CASGFAGGSQPQHF

J: TRBJ2-3
V: TRBV5-1
size: -
D: TRBD2
DNA: TGCGCCAGCAGCCACTGGGACTACCTAGCTAGCACAGATACGCAGTATTTT
CDR3: CASSHWDYLASTDTQYF

J: TRBJ2-7
V: TRBV27
size: -
D: -
DNA: TGTGCCAGCAGTTCCTTTGGGGGCTACGAGCAGTACTTC
CDR3: CASSSFGGYEQYF

J: TRBJ2-3
V: TRBV4-2
size: -
D: -
DNA: TGTGCCAGCAGCCAATGGGCAGATACGCAGTATTTT
CDR3: CASSQWADTQYF

J: TRBJ2-5
V: TRBV11-2
size: -
D: -
DNA: TGTGCCAGCAGTGGGGAGACCCAGTACTTC
CDR3: CASSGETQYF

J: TRBJ1-6
V: TRBV6-2/TRBV6-3
size: -
D: -
DNA: TGTGCCAGCAGTTACGACGAACTCGATTCACCCCTCCACTTT
CDR3: CASSYDELDSPLHF

J: TRBJ2-7
V: TRBV5-1
size: few
D: TRBD1
DNA: TGCGCCAGCAGCTTGGTGGCAGGGGGCACCAACGAGCAGTACTTC
CDR3: CASSLVAGGTNEQYF

J: TRBJ2-1
V: TRBV6-2/TRBV6-3
size: -
D: TRBD1
DNA: TGTGCCAGCAGTAACCGGGACAGGGAAAGAGATGAGCAGTTCTTC
CDR3: CASSNRDRERDEQFF

J: TRBJ2-7
V: TRBV6-5
size: -
D: TRBD1
DNA: TGTGCCAGCAGCCTAGGGGGCACGTACGAGCAGTACTTC
CDR3: CASSLGGTYEQYF

J: TRBJ1-1
V: TRBV2
size: -
D: -
DNA: TGTGCCAGCAGTCCGTCCAGGGAGGACACTGAAGCTTTCTTT
CDR3: CASSPSREDTEAFF

J: TRBJ1-2
V: TRBV9
size: -
D: -
DNA: TGTGCCAGCAGCGCCACAGGGTACTATGGCTACACCTTC
CDR3: CASSATGYYGYTF

J: TRBJ2-7
V: TRBV10-3
size: -
D: -
DNA: TGTGCCATCAGTGAGTCGCCAGGGAGAGGCTACGAGCAGTACTTC
CDR3: CAISESPGRGYEQYF

J: TRBJ2-3
V: TRBV11-1
size: -
D: -
DNA: TGTGCCAGCAGCTTAGCCGGTATGGGGACAGATACGCAGTATTTT
CDR3: CASSLAGMGTDTQYF

J: TRBJ2-7
V: TRBV20-1
size: -
D: -
DNA: TGCAGTGCTAGTTCCGGGTCGTACTACGAGCAGTACTTC
CDR3: CSASSGSYYEQYF

J: TRBJ2-7
V: TRBV7-8
size: -
D: -
DNA: TGTGCCAGCAGCTTACCCCCTCCGGAGCGGAGGAGCTCCTACGAGCAGTACTTC
CDR3: CASSLPPPERRSSYEQYF

J: TRBJ2-7
V: TRBV2
size: once
D: TRBD1
DNA: TGTGCCAGCAGCGAACAGGGGGCTTACGAGCAGTACTTC
CDR3: CASSEQGAYEQYF

J: TRBJ2-5
V: TRBV11-2
size: -
D: -
DNA: TGTGCCAGCAGCTTAGTTTGGGGTAGCGCGTCACAAGAGACCCAGTACTTC
CDR3: CASSLVWGSASQETQYF

J: TRBJ2-5
V: TRBV30
size: -
D: -
DNA: TGTGCCTGGAGTCAGCGCATTAGGAGTGAGACCCAGTACTTC
CDR3: CAWSQRIRSETQYF

J: TRBJ2-2
V: TRBV5-1
size: -
D: TRBD1
DNA: TGCGCCAGCAGATTCGGGACAGGGGATACCGGGGAGCTGTTTTTT
CDR3: CASRFGTGDTGELFF

J: TRBJ2-1
V: TRBV5-6
size: -
D: TRBD2
DNA: TGTGCCAGCACCTTCGGGGTAGCGGGAGGCCGACTTGCCAATGAGCAGTTCTTC
CDR3: CASTFGVAGGRLANEQFF

J: TRBJ2-3
V: TRBV10-2
size: -
D: TRBD1
DNA: TGCGCCACCAAGACAGGGGGCACCCTCACAGATACGCAGTATTTT
CDR3: CATKTGGTLTDTQYF

J: TRBJ2-2
V: TRBV4-2
size: -
D: TRBD1
DNA: TGTGCCAGCAGCCATAACAGGGGGCCCGGCACCGGGGAGCTGTTTTTT
CDR3: CASSHNRGPGTGELFF

J: TRBJ1-1
V: TRBV7-2
size: -
D: -
DNA: TGTGCCAGCAGCTCCTACGCTATGAACACTGAAGCTTTCTTT
CDR3: CASSSYAMNTEAFF

J: TRBJ2-1
V: TRBV7-7
size: once
D: -
DNA: TGTGCCAGCAGCTTAGCCGGGGCCGATGAGCAGTTCTTC
CDR3: CASSLAGADEQFF

J: TRBJ1-5
V: TRBV27
size: few
D: -
DNA: TGTGCCCCCCTGGGGGTGCGAGAACGGCCCCAGCATTTT
CDR3: CAPLGVRERPQHF

J: TRBJ1-5
V: TRBV19
size: few
D: -
DNA: TGTGCCAGTAGTATGGCGGGGAGGCAGCCCCAGCATTTT
CDR3: CASSMAGRQPQHF

J: TRBJ1-1
V: TRBV18
size: once
D: -
DNA: TGTGCCAGCTGCCGGGACCTATCGAACACTGAAGCTTTCTTT
CDR3: CASCRDLSNTEAFF